Here is one TCR beta chain with its context. Reverse transcription used roughly 0.5 to 1 ug RNA and random hexamers. The method of amplification for TCR beta CDR3 was immunoSEQ multiplex PCR, covering 54 Vbeta and 13 Jbeta. Using its own MiXCR run on the immunoSEQ multiplex PCR reads, TCRdb lists one record per CDR3 protein. The repertoire holds 300,000 to 350,000 distinct CDR3 sequences, about 92% seen once, with 0.065% in the top ten. CDR3 size: 15 residues. Germline V gives CDR1 MNHNS, CDR2 SASEGT. The V gene lost 6 bases and the J gene lost 0 bases, with 14 bases spanning the gap. These data come from a study of CD8 T cells in Susac syndrome.

The receptor was derived from a human donor with multiple sclerosis. Sequencing was carried out using CD4+ T cells from PBMCs. V gene TRBV6-1 combines with J gene TRBJ1-2; D gene unclear. CDR3 loop: CASSSTQKANYGYTF. The CDR3 nucleotides are TGTGCCAGCAGCTCTACACAGAAGGCTAACTATGGCTACACCTTC.